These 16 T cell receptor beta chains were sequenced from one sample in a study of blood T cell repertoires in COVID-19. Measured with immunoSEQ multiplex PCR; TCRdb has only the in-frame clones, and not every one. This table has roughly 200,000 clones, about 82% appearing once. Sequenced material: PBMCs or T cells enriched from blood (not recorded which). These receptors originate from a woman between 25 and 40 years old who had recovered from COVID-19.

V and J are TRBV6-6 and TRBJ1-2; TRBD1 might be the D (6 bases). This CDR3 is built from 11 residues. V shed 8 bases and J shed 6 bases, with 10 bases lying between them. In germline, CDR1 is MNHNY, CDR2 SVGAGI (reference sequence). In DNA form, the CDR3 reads TGTGCCAGCGGCAGACAGGATGGCTACACCTTC. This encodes CASGRQDGYTF.

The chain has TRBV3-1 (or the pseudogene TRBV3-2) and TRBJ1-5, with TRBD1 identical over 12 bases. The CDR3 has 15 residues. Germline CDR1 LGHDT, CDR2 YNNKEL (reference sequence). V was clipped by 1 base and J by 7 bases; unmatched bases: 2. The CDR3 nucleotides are TGTGCCAGCAGCCAAGTTGGGACAGGGGGCCAGCCCCAGCATTTT. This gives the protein CASSQVGTGGQPQHF.

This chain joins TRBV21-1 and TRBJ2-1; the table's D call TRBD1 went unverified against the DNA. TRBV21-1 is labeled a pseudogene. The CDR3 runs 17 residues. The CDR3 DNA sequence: TGTGCCAGCAGCACCAAGCACTCCGGGACAGGGTTTTATGAGCAGTTCTTC. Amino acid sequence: CASSTKHSGTGFYEQFF.

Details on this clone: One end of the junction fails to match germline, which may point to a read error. The CDR3 DNA follows: TGCGCCAGCAGCCAAGAGGTCCAGGGGGTCAAGGAAGAGCACTTC. It translates to CASSQEVQGVKEEHF. The chain is built from TRBV4-1 and TRBJ2-5; 7 nucleotides match TRBD1. The CDR3 runs 15 residues. CDR1 MGHRA and CDR2 YSYEKL come from the germline V gene.

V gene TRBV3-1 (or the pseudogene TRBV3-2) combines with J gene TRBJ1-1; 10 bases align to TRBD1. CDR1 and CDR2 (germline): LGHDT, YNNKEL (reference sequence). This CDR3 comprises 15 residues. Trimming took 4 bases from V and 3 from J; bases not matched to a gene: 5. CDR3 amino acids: CASSPGQGGDTEAFF. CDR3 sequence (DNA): TGTGCCAGCAGCCCCGGACAGGGGGGGGACACTGAAGCTTTCTTT.

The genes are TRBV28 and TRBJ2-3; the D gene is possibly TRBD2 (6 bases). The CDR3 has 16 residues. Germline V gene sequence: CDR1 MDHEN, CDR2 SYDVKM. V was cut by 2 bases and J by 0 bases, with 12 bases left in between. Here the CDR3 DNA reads TGTGCCAGCAGTTTAGCTCGGGAGTTAAGCACAGATACGCAGTATTTT. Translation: CASSLARELSTDTQYF.

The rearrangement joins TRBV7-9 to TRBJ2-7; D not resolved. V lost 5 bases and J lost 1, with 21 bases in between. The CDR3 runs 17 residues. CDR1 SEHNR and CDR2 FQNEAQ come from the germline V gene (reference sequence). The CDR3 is CASSPRGYGAESYEQYF. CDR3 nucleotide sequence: TGTGCCAGCAGCCCCAGAGGTTACGGAGCAGAATCCTACGAGCAGTACTTC.

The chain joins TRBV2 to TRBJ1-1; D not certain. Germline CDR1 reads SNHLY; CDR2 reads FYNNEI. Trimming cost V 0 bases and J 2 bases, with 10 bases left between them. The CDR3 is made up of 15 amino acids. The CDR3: CASSEAIRGNTEAFF. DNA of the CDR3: TGTGCCAGCAGTGAAGCGATACGAGGTAACACTGAAGCTTTCTTT.

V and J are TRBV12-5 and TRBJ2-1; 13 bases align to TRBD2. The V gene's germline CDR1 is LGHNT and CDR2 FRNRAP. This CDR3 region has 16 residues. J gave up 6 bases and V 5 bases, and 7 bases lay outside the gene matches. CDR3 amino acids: CASGRPGTSGANEQFF. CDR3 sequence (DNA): TGTGCTAGTGGTCGCCCCGGGACTAGCGGGGCCAATGAGCAGTTCTTC.

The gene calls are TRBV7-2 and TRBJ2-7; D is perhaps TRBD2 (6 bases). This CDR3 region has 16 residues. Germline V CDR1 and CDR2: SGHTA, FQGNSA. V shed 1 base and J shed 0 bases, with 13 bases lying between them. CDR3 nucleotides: TGTGCCAGCAGCTTAGATGGCGGGAAGACCTCCTACGAGCAGTACTTC. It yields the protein CASSLDGGKTSYEQYF.

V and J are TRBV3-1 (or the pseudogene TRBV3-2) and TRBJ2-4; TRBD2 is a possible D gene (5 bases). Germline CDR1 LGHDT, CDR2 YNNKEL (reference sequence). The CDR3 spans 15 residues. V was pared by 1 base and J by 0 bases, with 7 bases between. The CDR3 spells CASSQGGLAKNIQYF. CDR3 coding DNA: TGTGCCAGCAGCCAAGGAGGACTAGCCAAAAACATTCAGTACTTC.

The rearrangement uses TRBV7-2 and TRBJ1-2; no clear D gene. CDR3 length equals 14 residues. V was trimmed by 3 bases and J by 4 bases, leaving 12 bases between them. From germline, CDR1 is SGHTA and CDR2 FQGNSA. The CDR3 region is CASSLGEGGYGYTF. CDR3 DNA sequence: TGTGCCAGCAGCTTGGGCGAGGGAGGCTATGGCTACACCTTC.

The DNA of the CDR3 is TGTGCCAGCAGCTTCTTAGCGGGAGGTACCTACGAGCAGTACTTC. This encodes CASSFLAGGTYEQYF. The rearrangement uses TRBV7-2 and TRBJ2-7; 10 bases match TRBD2. The CDR3 loop spans 15 amino acids. Germline V gene lookup returns CDR1 SGHTA and CDR2 FQGNSA. Trimming at V came to 3 bases and at J to 2 bases, leaving 4 bases not matched to a gene.

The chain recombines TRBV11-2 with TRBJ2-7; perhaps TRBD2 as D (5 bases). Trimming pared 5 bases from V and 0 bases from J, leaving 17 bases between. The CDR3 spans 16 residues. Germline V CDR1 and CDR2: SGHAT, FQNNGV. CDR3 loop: CASSRVGGGTSYEQYF. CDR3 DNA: TGTGCCAGCAGCCGAGTAGGAGGAGGTACCTCCTACGAGCAGTACTTC.

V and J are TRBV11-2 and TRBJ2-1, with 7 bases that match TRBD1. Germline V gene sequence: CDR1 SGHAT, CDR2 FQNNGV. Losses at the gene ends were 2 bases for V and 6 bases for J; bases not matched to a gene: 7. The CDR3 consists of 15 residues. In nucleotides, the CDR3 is TGTGCCAGCAGCTTAAAAGGAGCAGGGGGCAATGAGCAGTTCTTC. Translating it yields CASSLKGAGGNEQFF.

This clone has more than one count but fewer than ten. This CDR3 is CASSILQFPTEAFF. CDR3 coding DNA: TGTGCCAGTAGTATACTACAGTTCCCCACTGAAGCTTTCTTT. This chain connects TRBV19 to TRBJ1-1; D not resolved. CDR1 and CDR2 from the germline V gene are LNHDA and SQIVND (reference sequence). CDR3 length: 14 amino acids. V gave up 2 bases and J gave up 4 bases, with 11 bases separating them.